Below, 2 T cell receptor beta chains from the same sample are listed, as sequenced in a study of blood T cell repertoires in COVID-19. Measured with immunoSEQ multiplex PCR; TCRdb has only the in-frame clones, and not every one. The sample holds 70,000 to 95,000 clones, 85% to 95% seen once. The sample consisted of peripheral blood. These receptors were taken from a woman in her sixties with active COVID-19.

This CDR3 is CASSLDLGATYNEQFF. DNA for the CDR3: TGTGCCAGCAGCTTAGATTTGGGGGCCACCTACAATGAGCAGTTCTTC. The chain has TRBV11-3 and TRBJ2-1, with D possibly being TRBD1 (6 bases). Trimming took off 0 bases at V and 2 bases at J, with 11 bases between the two ends. The germline gives CDR1 SGHNT, CDR2 YENEEA. This CDR3 is built from 16 residues.

This clone was seen a handful of times. The rearrangement joins TRBV7-9 to TRBJ1-1; 8 bases are a match to TRBD1. The germline V gene has CDR1 SEHNR and CDR2 FQNEAQ (reference sequence). The V segment lost 4 bases and the J segment 6 bases; nucleotides outside the gene matches: 7. This CDR3 contains 14 residues. The CDR3 protein is CASSWEGTGAEAFF. The DNA for the CDR3 is TGTGCCAGCAGCTGGGAGGGGACAGGCGCTGAAGCTTTCTTT. Full variable domain (rest looked up from reference TRBV7-9 and TRBJ1-1): DTGVSQNPRHKITKRGQNVTFRCDPISEHNRLYWYRQTLGQGPEFLTYFQNEAQLEKSRLLSDRFSAERPKGSFSTLEIQRTEQGDSAMYLCASSWEGTGAEAFFGQGTRLTVV.